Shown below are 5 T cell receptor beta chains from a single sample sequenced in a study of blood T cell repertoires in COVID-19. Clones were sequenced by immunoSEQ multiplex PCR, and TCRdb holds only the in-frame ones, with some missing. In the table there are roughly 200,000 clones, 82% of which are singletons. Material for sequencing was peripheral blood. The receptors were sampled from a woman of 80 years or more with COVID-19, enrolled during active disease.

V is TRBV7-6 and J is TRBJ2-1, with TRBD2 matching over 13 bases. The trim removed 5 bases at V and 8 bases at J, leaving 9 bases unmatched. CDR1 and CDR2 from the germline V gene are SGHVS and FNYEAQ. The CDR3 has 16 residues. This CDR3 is CASSLLAGGPRDEQFF. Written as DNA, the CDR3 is TGTGCCAGCAGCCTACTAGCGGGAGGGCCGAGGGATGAGCAGTTCTTC.

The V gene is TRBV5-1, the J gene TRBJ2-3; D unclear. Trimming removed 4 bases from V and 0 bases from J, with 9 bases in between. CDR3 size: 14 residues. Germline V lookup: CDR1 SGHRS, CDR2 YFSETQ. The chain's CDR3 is CASSPGGSTDTQYF. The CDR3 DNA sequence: TGCGCCAGCAGCCCTGGCGGTAGCACAGATACGCAGTATTTT.

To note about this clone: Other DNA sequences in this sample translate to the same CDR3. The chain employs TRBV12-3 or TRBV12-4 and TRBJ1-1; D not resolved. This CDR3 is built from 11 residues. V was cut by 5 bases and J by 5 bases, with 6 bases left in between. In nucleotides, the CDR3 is TGTGCCAGCAGTCGTTCTACTGAAGCTTTCTTT. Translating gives CASSRSTEAFF.

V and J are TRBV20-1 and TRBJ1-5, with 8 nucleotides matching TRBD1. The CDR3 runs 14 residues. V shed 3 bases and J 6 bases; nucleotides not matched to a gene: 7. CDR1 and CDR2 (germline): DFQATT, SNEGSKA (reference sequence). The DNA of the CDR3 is TGCAGTGCTAGTGAAGGGACAGGCGGTCAGCCCCAGCATTTT. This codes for CSASEGTGGQPQHF.

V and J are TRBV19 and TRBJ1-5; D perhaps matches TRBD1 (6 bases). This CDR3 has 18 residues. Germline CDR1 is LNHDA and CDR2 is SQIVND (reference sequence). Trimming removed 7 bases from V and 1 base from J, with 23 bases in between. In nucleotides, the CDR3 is TGTGCCAGTACCATATCCGGGACACCTTCGTGGAGCAATCAGCCCCAGCATTTT. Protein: CASTISGTPSWSNQPQHF.